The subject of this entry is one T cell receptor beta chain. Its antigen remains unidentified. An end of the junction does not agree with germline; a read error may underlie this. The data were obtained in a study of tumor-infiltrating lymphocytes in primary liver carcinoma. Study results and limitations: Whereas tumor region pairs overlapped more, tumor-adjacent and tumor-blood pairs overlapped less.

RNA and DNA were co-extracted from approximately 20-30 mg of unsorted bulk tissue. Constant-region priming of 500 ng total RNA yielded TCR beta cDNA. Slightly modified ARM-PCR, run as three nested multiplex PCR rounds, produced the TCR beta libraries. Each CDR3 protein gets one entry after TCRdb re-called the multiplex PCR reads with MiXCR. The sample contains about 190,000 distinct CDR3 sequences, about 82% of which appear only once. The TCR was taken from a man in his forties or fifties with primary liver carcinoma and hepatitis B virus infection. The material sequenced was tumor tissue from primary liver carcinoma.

CDR3 bases: TGTGCCAGCACCTCAAACGGGATGAGCAGGTTATTTAATGAACAGTTCTTC. Encoded protein: CASTSNGMSRLFNEQFF. The V and J genes are TRBV11-1 and TRBJ2-1; possibly TRBD2 for D (5 bases). The CDR3 has 17 residues. In germline, CDR1 is SGHAT, CDR2 FQDESV (reference sequence). Together with reference TRBV11-1 and TRBJ2-1, the CDR3 gives the full variable domain: EAEVAQSPRYKITEKSQAVAFWCDPISGHATLYWYRQILGQGPELLVQFQDESVVDDSQLPKDRFSAERLKGVDSTLKIQPAELGDSAMYLCASTSNGMSRLFNEQFFGPGTRLTVL.